This paragraph covers one TCR beta chain sequence. No cognate antigen has been identified for it. No much larger clone is present one base from it, and per-base qualities are unavailable. The cysteine opens and the phenylalanine closes a CDR3 of 14 amino acids. Just CDR3 DNA is preserved here, 42 bases in frame from base 1. Between the V and J ends, shortened by 2 bases and 6 bases respectively, the junction contains 14 bases. In the germline V gene, CDR1 corresponds to SGHTA and CDR2 to FQGTGA. These data are taken from a study of blood T cell repertoires in COVID-19 (dated by TCRdb to about 2020). In the study overall: The collaborator samples originated in the United States, Italy and Spain and spanned the acute and convalescent phases of COVID-19. The material from the prospective study consisted of cDNA or gDNA derived from T cells, B-cell-depleted T cells, or PBMCs. The dataset comprised deeply sampled blood TCRbeta repertoires from subjects exposed to, actively infected with, or recovered from COVID-19. The repertoires were released in a freely available public database meant as a resource for research on the immune response to SARS-CoV-2. The samples were drawn from two sources: the first 160 participants of the ongoing ImmuneRACE study, and about 1,300 subjects contributed by 6 global collaborators. Sample metadata almost always included a de-identified subject ID, COVID-19 status, age in years and sex. Where HLA class I and class II types were available, the types were taken from metadata supplied by the sample provider, not from assay-based typing. Broader findings and caveats from the paper: Clinical and demographic metadata were provided uncurated, with the amount varying by source and participant.

Participants in the prospective study were aged about 18 to 95 years, lived in 20 to 30 United States geographic areas, and enrolled through a virtual design. In the prospective study, cohorts were assigned on the basis of participant-reported clinical history obtained from a screening survey and a study questionnaire. Mobile phlebotomists in the prospective study collected whole blood, serum and a nasopharyngeal or oropharyngeal swab from every participant. Over a roughly 2-month period, participants in the prospective study had the option of providing additional blood draws and questionnaires. Prospective study blood samples were shipped either frozen or at room temperature before DNA extraction. The immunoSEQ Assay, a bias-controlled multiplex PCR, was used to amplify TCRbeta CDR3 regions from genomic DNA. Concerning the study's data processing: Nucleated cell counts per sample were estimated from amplification of reference gene primers within the assay. To quantify the absolute abundance of each unique TCRbeta CDR3 rearrangement, sequence reads were collapsed and filtered. For each sample, productive Simpson clonality was calculated as the square root of Simpson's diversity index over productive rearrangements. Imported from immuneACCESS, the table was reduced by TCRdb to in-frame sequences with V and J called. These copies leave out some clones; in studies compared against another copy, an unresolved V gene accounts for under half, and the cause of the remainder is not known. V and J calls and clone size are copied from that table; D and trimming were computed from the DNA. This sample is represented by around 140,000 clones; around 84% of them were singletons. Together, the top ten hold roughly 2.3% of the sample.

This TCR derives from a man aged 35-49 years with acute COVID-19. The rearranged chain carries TRBV7-3 and TRBJ2-7; no D segment can be confidently identified. Input material: PBMCs or T cells enriched from blood (not recorded which). The nucleotides are TGTGCCAGCAGCTTAGAGCTAGTACAAGGCGAGCAGTACTTC. It translates as CASSLELVQGEQYF.